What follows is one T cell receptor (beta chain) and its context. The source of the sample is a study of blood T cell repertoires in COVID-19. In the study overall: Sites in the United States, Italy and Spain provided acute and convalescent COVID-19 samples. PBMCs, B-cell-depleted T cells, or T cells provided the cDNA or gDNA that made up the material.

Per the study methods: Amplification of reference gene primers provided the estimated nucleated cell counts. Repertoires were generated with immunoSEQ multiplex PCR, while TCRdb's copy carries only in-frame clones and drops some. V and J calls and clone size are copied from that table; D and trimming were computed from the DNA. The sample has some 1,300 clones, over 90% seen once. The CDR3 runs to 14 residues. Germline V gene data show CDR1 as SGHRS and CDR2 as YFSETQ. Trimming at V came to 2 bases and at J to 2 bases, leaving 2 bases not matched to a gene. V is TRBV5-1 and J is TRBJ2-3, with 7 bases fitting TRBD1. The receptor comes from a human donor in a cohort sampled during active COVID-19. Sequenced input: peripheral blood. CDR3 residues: CASSLGTATDTQYF. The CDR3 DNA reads TGCGCCAGCAGCTTAGGGACAGCCACAGATACGCAGTATTTT.